Included here is one T cell receptor (beta chain) sequence, with context. Its target is not known. This entry comes from a study of vaccination effects on CD4 cells after COVID-19. CD4+ T cells specific for antigen were expanded with viral peptide pools by the ViraFEST assay before sequencing. It was after roughly ten days of culture that CD4+ T cells were isolated. Each culture well received roughly 1.8 million PBMC. These cells were then cultured in IMDM with approximately 10 IU/ml IL-2 and 7.5 to 10 ug/ml peptides. Data came from immunoSEQ multiplex PCR; TCRdb stores just in-frame clones and leaves some out. The sample records over 55,000 clones, approximately 80% being singletons. This CDR3 has 15 amino acids. Germline lookup yields CDR1 KGHSH and CDR2 LQKENI. V dropped 3 bases and J dropped 3 bases, with 12 bases sitting between them.

V and J are TRBV18 and TRBJ2-1; possible D gene TRBD1, 6 bases. The sequencing here drew on CD4+ T cells from PBMCs cultured with HCoV-229E spike peptides, taken before COVID-19 vaccination. The receptor was derived from a human donor who received a COVID-19 vaccine. As DNA, the CDR3 is TGTGCCAGCTCACCTTTACGGACAGACTACAATGAGCAGTTCTTC. It yields the protein CASSPLRTDYNEQFF.